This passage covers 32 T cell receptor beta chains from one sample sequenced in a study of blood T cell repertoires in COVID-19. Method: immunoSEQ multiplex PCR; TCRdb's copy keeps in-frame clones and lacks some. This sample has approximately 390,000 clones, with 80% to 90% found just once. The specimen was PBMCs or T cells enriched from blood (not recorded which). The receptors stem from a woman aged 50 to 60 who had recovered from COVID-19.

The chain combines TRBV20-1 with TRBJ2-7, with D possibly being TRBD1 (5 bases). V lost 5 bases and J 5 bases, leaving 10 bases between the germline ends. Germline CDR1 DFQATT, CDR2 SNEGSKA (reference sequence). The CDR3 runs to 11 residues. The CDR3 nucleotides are TGCAGTGCTCCCCAGGGCCACGAGCAGTACTTC. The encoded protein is CSAPQGHEQYF.

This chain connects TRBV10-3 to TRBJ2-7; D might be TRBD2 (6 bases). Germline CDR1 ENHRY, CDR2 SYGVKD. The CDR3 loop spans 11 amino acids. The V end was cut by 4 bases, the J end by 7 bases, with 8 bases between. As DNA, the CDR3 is TGTGCCATCAGTGGACTAGGGGAGCAGTACTTC. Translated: CAISGLGEQYF.

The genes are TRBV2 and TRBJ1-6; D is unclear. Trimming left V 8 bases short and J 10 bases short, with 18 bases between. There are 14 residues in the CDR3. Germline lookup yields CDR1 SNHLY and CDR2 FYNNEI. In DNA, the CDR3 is TGTGCCAGCCAGAGGGAAACTTCTATGTCACCCCTCCACTTT. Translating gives CASQRETSMSPLHF.

The CDR3 nucleotides read TGTGCCAGCAGCCTTCGACAGAATGAGCAGTTCTTC. It is translated as CASSLRQNEQFF. V is TRBV5-8 and J is TRBJ2-1; possibly TRBD1 for D (5 bases). Trimming stripped 4 bases from V and 7 bases from J, with 9 bases between. CDR3 length equals 12 residues. Looked up from germline, CDR1 is SGHTS and CDR2 is YDEGEE.

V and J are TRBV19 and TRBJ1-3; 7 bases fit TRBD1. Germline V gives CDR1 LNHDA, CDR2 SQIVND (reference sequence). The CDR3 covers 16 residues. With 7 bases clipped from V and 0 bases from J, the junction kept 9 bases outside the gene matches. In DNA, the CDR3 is TGTGCCAGTACTAACTGGACAGGAAGCTCTGGAAACACCATATATTTT. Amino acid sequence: CASTNWTGSSGNTIYF.

In nucleotides, the CDR3 is TGTGCCAGCAGCTTAAGCGACGGAGCTAATGAAAAACTGTTTTTT. As protein: CASSLSDGANEKLFF. V and J are TRBV11-2 and TRBJ1-4, with D hard to call. The ends were cut back, 2 bases at V and 3 bases at J, with 10 bases in the middle. CDR3 length: 15 amino acids. Germline CDR1 and CDR2: SGHAT and FQNNGV.

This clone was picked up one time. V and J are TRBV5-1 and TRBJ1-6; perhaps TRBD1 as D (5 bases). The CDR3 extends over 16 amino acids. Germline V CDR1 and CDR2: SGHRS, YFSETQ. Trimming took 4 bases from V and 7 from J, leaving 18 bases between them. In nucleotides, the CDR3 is TGCGCCAGCAGCATTCAGGGTCCCCGAGCCAATTCACCCCTCCACTTT. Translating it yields CASSIQGPRANSPLHF.

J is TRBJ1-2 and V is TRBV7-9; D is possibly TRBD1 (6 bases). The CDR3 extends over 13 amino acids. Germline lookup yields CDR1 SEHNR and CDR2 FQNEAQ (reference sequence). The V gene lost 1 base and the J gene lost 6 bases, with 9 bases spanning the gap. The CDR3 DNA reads TGTGCCAGCAGCTTAGACAGGGTCGATGGCTACACCTTC. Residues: CASSLDRVDGYTF.

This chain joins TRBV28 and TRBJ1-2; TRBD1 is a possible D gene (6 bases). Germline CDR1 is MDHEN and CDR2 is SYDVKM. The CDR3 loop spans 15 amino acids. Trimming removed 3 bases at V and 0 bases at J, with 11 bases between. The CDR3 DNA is TGTGCCAGCAGTTTTACAGGGTTAGCTAACTATGGCTACACCTTC. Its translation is CASSFTGLANYGYTF.

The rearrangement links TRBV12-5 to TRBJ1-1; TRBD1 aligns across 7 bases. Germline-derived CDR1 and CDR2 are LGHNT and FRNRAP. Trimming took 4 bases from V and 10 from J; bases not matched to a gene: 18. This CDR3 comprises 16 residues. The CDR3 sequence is CASGSTGAWVEYAAFF. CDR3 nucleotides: TGTGCTAGTGGTTCTACAGGGGCTTGGGTGGAGTACGCAGCTTTCTTT.

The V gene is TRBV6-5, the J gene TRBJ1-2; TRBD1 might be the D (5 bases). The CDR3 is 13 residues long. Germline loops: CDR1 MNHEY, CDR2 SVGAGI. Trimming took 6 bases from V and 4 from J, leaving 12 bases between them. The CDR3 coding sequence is TGTGCCAGCAGCCCGTTGGGGGGCTATGGCTACACCTTC. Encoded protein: CASSPLGGYGYTF.

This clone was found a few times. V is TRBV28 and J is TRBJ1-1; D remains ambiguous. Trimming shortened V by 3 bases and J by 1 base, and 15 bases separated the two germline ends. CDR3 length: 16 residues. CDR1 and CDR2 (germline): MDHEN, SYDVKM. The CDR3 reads CASSFVAQAGNTEAFF. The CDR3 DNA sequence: TGTGCCAGCAGTTTCGTCGCCCAGGCGGGGAACACTGAAGCTTTCTTT.

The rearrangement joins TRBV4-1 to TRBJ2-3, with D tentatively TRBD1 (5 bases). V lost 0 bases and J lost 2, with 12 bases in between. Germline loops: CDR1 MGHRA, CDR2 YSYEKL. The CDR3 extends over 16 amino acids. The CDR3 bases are TGCGCCAGCAGCCAAGATCGGCAGGGCTACACAGATACGCAGTATTTT. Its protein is CASSQDRQGYTDTQYF.

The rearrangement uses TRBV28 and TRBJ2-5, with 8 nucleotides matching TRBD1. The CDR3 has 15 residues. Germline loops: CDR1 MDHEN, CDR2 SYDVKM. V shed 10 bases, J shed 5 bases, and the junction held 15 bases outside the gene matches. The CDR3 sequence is CANYYRGQGAETQYF. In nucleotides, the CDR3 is TGTGCCAACTACTACCGGGGCCAGGGGGCTGAGACCCAGTACTTC.

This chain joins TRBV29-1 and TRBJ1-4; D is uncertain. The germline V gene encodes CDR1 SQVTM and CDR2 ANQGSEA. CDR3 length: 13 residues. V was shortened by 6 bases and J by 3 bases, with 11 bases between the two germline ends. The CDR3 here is CSVSTRPNEKLFF. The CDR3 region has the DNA TGCAGCGTGTCGACTCGCCCTAATGAAAAACTGTTTTTT.

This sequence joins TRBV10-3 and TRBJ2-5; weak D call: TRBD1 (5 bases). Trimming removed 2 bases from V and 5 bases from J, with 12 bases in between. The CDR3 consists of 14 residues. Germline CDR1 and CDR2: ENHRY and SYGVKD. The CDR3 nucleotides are TGTGCCATCAGTGAGGCAGGGAATGGTGAGACCCAGTACTTC. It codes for CAISEAGNGETQYF.

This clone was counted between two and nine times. The CDR3, as DNA: TGTGCCAGTGAGACAGGGGCGCCCAACTATGGCTACACCTTC. This gives the protein CASETGAPNYGYTF. The chain carries TRBV19 and TRBJ1-2; 8 nucleotides align to TRBD1. The CDR3 length is 14 residues. Germline V gene lookup returns CDR1 LNHDA and CDR2 SQIVND (reference sequence). V dropped 8 bases and J dropped 2; count of bases not matched to a gene: 7.

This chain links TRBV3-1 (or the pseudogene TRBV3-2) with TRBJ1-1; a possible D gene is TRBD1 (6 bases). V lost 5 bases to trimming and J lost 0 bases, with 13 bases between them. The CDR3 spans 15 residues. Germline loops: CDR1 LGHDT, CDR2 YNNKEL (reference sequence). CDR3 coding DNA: TGTGCCAGCAGCAAATTTGGGGGCATGAACACTGAAGCTTTCTTT. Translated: CASSKFGGMNTEAFF.

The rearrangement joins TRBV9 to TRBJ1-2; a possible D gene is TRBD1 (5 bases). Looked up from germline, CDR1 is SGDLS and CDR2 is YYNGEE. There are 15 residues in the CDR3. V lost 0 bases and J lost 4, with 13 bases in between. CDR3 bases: TGTGCCAGCAGCGTAGGCCCGGGGGGTAGCTATGGCTACACCTTC. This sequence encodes CASSVGPGGSYGYTF.

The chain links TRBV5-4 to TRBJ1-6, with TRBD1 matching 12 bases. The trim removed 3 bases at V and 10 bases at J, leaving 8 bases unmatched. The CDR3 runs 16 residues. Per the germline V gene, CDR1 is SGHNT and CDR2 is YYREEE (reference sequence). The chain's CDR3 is CASSSPGQGAESPLHF. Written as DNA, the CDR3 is TGTGCCAGCAGCTCTCCGGGACAGGGGGCGGAATCACCCCTCCACTTT.

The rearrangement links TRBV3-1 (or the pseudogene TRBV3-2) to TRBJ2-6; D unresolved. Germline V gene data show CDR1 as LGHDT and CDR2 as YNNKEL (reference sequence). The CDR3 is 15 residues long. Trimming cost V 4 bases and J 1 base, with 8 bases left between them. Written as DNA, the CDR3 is TGTGCCAGCAGCCCCTCGAGTTCTGGGGCCAACGTCCTGACTTTC. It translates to CASSPSSSGANVLTF.

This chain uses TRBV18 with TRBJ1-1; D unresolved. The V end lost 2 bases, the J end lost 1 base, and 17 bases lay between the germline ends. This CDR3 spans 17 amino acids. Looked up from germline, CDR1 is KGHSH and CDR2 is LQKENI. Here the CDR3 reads CASSPGAPGSRNTEAFF. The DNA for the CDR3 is TGTGCCAGCTCACCAGGAGCACCGGGAAGCAGGAACACTGAAGCTTTCTTT.

The CDR3 DNA is TGTGCCAGCAGCTTCGGGACAGGGGGGAGCAATCAGCCCCAGCATTTT. This sequence encodes CASSFGTGGSNQPQHF. The chain uses TRBV5-5 and TRBJ1-5; TRBD1 matches 11 bases. The germline V gene encodes CDR1 SGHKS and CDR2 YYEKEE (reference sequence). This CDR3 contains 16 residues. Trimming cost V 2 bases and J 1 base; bases outside gene matches: 2.

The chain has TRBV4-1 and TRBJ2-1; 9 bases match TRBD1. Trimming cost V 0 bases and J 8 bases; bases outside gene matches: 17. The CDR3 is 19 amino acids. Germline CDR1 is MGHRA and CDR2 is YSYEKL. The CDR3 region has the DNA TGCGCCAGCAGCCAAGATTCGGTAACAGGGGGCCCACATGGGGATGAGCAGTTCTTC. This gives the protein CASSQDSVTGGPHGDEQFF.

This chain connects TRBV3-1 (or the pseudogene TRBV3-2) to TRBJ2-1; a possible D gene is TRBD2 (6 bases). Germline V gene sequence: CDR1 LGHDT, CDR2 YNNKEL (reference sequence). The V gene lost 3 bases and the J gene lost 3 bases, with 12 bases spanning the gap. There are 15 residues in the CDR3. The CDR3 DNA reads TGTGCCAGCAGCCAGGAGACTAGGGGCTACAATGAGCAGTTCTTC. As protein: CASSQETRGYNEQFF.

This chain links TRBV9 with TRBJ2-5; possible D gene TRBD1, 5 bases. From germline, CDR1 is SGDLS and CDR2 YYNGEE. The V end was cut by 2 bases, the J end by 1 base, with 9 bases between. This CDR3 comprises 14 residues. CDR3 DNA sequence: TGTGCCAGCAGCGTTGACAGTATCCAAGAGACCCAGTACTTC. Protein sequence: CASSVDSIQETQYF.

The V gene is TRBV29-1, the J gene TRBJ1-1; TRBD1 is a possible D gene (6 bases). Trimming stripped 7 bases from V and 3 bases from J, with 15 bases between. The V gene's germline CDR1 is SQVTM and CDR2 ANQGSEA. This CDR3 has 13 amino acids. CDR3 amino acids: CSAGDRSHTEAFF. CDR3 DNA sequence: TGCAGCGCAGGAGACAGGTCGCACACTGAAGCTTTCTTT. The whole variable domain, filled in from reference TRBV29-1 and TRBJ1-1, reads SAVISQKPSRDICQRGTSLTIQCQVDSQVTMMFWYRQQPGQSLTLIATANQGSEATYESGFVIDKFPISRPNLTFSTLTVSNMSPEDSSIYLCSAGDRSHTEAFFGQGTRLTVV.

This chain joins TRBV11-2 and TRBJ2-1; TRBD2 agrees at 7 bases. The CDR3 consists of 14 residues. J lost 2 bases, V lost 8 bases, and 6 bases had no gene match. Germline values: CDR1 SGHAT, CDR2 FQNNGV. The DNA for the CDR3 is TGTGCCAGCGCGTCGGGGGGTCCCTACAATGAGCAGTTCTTC. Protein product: CASASGGPYNEQFF. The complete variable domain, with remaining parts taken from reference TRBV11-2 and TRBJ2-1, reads EAGVAQSPRYKIIEKRQSVAFWCNPISGHATLYWYQQILGQGPKLLIQFQNNGVVDDSQLPKDRFSAERLKGVDSTLKIQPAKLEDSAVYLCASASGGPYNEQFFGPGTRLTVL.

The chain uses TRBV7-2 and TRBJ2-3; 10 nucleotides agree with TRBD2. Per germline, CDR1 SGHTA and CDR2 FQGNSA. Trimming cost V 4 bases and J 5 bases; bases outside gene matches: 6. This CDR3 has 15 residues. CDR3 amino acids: CASSSLAGARDTQYF. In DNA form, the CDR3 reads TGTGCCAGCAGCTCCCTAGCGGGGGCCAGAGATACGCAGTATTTT.

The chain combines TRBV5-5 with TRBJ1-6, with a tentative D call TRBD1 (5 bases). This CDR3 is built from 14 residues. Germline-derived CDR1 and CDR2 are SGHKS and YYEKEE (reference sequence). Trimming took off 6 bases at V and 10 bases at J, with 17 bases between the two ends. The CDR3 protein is CASTLHGAQSPLHF. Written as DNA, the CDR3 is TGTGCCAGCACCCTTCATGGGGCGCAATCACCCCTCCACTTT.

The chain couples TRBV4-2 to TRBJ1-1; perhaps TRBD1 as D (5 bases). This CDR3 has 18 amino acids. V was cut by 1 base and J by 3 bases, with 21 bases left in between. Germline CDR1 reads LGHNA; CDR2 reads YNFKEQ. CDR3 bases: TGTGCCAGCAGCCAAGCTAGGGGCGTTCCGGGTCGACACACTGAAGCTTTCTTT. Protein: CASSQARGVPGRHTEAFF.

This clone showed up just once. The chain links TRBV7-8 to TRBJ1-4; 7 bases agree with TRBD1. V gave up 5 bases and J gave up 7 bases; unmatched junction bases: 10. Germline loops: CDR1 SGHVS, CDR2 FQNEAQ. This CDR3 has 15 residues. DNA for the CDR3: TGTGCCAGCAGCGCCGCCGGGACAGTACGTGAAAAACTGTTTTTT. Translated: CASSAAGTVREKLFF.